Included here is one T cell receptor (beta chain) sequence, with context. Assay: immunoSEQ multiplex PCR; the TCRdb copy retains only in-frame clones and omits some. Among 200,000 to 250,000 clones listed, 84% were seen once. This record comes from a study of blood T cell repertoires in COVID-19. For the study at large: Spain, Italy and the United States supplied samples that represented acute and convalescent COVID-19.

V gave up 6 bases and J gave up 5 bases, with 17 bases separating them. Per germline, CDR1 SGHDT and CDR2 YYEEEE. The CDR3 has 14 residues. The sequence was collected from a woman in her sixties with acute or convalescent COVID-19. V is TRBV5-6 and J is TRBJ1-2; D is possibly TRBD1 (5 bases). The source material was peripheral blood. CDR3 coding DNA: TGTGCCAGCATCAAGTCGGGGGTTTCTTATGGCTACACCTTC. It codes for CASIKSGVSYGYTF.